This T cell receptor (beta chain) is from a study of blood T cells in healthy people across ages. About this clonotype itself: The antigen is not known.

General study results and limits: Per million T cells, the diversity of TCR beta decreased roughly linearly as age advanced.

With a J-beta primer mix and a sample-barcoded 5' primer, a second PCR ran about 7 to 11 cycles. TCRdb ran MiXCR on the 5' RACE reads and lists one entry per CDR3 protein. This sample has 780,000 or so distinct CDR3 sequences, with roughly 50% found just once. CDR3 size: 13 residues. V was pared by 6 bases and J by 9 bases, with 6 bases of the junction left unmatched. CDR1 and CDR2 (germline): SNHLY, FYNNEI. Each donor had 8 to 10 milliliters of peripheral blood drawn. The V and J genes are TRBV2 and TRBJ2-1; the match to TRBD2 covers 9 bases. This TCR was sampled from a man at least 80 years old in good health. The sequenced material came from blood. The CDR3 DNA reads as TGTGCCAGCAGGGATAGCGGGAGAGGTGAGCAGTTCTTC. It specifies CASRDSGRGEQFF.